The next 4 T cell receptor beta chains were all read from a single sample in a study of T cells after posttransplantation cyclophosphamide (dated by TCRdb to between 2015 and 2016). The library relied on the immunoSEQ multiplex PCR assay. Not all clones reach the TCRdb copy of this immuneACCESS table, which keeps in-frame sequences only. Checked studies attribute under half of the gap to unresolved V genes and leave the rest unexplained. For this sample the table reports 12,000 or so clones, with no clone seen just once. The ten largest clonotypes hold 7.3% of the sample. The source material was PBMCs. The receptors were gathered from a woman aged 40 to 55 in good health, CMV-negative, and a related stem cell transplant donor.

This clone was seen repeatedly, ten times or more. This chain joins TRBV6-5 and TRBJ2-7; tentatively, D is TRBD1 (5 bases). The CDR3 contains 14 residues. V was clipped by 6 bases and J by 2 bases, with 14 bases between them. Per germline, CDR1 MNHEY and CDR2 SVGAGI. CDR3 protein: CASRQQGLPYEQYF. CDR3 in DNA: TGTGCCAGCAGACAGCAGGGCTTACCCTACGAGCAGTACTTC.

This clone was seen many times. The CDR3 protein is CASSSRQGESPYEQYF. As DNA, the CDR3 is TGTGCCAGCAGTTCGAGACAGGGAGAGAGTCCCTACGAGCAGTACTTC. The rearrangement uses TRBV5-7 and TRBJ2-7; TRBD1 matches at 7 bases. TRBV5-7 qualifies as an ORF whose function is uncertain. V dropped 5 bases and J dropped 2; count of bases not matched to a gene: 13. The CDR3 runs to 16 residues.

This clone was counted many times. The chain combines TRBV7-9 with TRBJ2-3; TRBD2 matches at 11 bases. The CDR3 has 16 residues. The trim removed 5 bases at V and 3 bases at J, leaving 7 bases unmatched. CDR1 is SEHNR and CDR2 is FQNEAQ in the germline V gene (reference sequence). The CDR3 sequence is CASSPTSGSSTDTQYF. CDR3 sequence (DNA): TGTGCCAGCAGCCCTACTAGCGGGAGTAGTACAGATACGCAGTATTTT.

This clone was seen repeatedly, ten times or more. The gene calls are TRBV5-6 and TRBJ2-1, with no clear D. Between the trimmed V and J ends, which lost 4 bases and 10 bases, there was a span of 15 bases. Germline CDR1 SGHDT, CDR2 YYEEEE. The CDR3 is 13 residues long. The CDR3 here is CASSRDTPGEQFF. The CDR3 DNA reads TGTGCCAGCAGCCGCGACACCCCAGGAGAGCAGTTCTTC.